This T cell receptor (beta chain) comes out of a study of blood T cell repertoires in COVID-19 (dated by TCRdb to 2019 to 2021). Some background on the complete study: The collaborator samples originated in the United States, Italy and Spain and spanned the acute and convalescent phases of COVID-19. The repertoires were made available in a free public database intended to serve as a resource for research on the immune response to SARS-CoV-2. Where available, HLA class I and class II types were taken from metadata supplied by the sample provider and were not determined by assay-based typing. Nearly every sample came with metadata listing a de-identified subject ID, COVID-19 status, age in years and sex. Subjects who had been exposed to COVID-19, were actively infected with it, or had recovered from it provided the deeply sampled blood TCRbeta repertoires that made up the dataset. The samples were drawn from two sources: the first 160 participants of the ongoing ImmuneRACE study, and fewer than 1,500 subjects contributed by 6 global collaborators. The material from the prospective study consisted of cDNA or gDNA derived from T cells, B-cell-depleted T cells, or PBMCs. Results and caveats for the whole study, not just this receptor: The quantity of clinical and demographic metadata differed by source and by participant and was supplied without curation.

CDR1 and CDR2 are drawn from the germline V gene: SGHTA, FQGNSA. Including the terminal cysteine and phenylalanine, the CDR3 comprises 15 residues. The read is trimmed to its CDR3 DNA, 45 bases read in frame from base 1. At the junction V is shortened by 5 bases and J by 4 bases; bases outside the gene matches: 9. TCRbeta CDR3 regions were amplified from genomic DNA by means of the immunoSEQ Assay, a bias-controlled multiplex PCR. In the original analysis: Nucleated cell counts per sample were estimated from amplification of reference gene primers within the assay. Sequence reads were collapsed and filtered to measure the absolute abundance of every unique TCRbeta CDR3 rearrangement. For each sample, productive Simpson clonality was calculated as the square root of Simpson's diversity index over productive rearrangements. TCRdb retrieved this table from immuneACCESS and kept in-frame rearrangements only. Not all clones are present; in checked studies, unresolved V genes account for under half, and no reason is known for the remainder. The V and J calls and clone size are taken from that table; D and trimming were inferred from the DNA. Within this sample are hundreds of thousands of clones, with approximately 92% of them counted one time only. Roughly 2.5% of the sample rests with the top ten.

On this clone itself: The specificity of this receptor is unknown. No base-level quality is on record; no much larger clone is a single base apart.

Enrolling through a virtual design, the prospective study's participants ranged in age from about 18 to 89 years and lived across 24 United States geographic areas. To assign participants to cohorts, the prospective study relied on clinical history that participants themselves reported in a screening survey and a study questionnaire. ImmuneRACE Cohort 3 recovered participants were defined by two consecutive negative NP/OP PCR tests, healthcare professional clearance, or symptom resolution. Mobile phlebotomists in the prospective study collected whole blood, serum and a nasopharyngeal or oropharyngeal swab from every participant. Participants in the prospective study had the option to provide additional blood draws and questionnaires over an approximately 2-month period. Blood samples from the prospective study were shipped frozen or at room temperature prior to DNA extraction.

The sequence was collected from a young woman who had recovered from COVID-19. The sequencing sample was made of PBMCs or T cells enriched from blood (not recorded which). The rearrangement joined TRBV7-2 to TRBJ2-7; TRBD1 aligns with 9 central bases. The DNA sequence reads TGTGCCAGCAGCACCAGGACAGGGGCGGGTTACGAGCAGTACTTC. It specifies CASSTRTGAGYEQYF.